This TCR beta chain was recorded in a study of blood T cell repertoires in COVID-19. Study-level information: Samples taken during acute and convalescent COVID-19 were collected in the United States, Italy and Spain. T cells, B-cell-depleted T cells, or PBMCs provided the cDNA or gDNA that served as material.

In the original workflow: Counts of nucleated cells, estimated from reference gene primer amplification, were obtained. Profiling relied on immunoSEQ multiplex PCR, and the TCRdb table lists in-frame clones only, not all of them. V, J and clone size are those of that table, while D and trimming were read from the DNA. The table shows 130,000 or so clones, with approximately 80% occurring only once. V dropped 4 bases and J dropped 5; count of bases not matched to a gene: 3. Germline V lookup: CDR1 KGHDR, CDR2 SFDVKD. The CDR3 extends over 14 amino acids. The source is a human donor in a cohort sampled during active COVID-19. The sample taken for sequencing was peripheral blood. The chain recombines TRBV24-1 with TRBJ2-1; 8 positions match TRBD1. CDR3 in DNA: TGTGCCACCAGTGAGACAGGGGCCCACAATGAGCAGTTCTTC. Protein sequence: CATSETGAHNEQFF.